This entry lists 8 T cell receptor beta chains sequenced from one sample in a study of T cells in Graves' hyperthyroidism and ophthalmopathy. Researchers amplified the TCR beta CDR3 regions from RNA transcripts. The TCR CDR3 first-round RT-PCR relied on the HTBI primer set. Each CDR3 protein gets one entry after TCRdb re-called the multiplex PCR reads with MiXCR. The profile shows a few hundred thousand distinct CDR3 sequences, 35% to 55% of them singletons. The specimen was peripheral blood or thyroid tissue (not recorded which). These receptors were collected from a woman aged 18 to 35 with Graves' hyperthyroidism.

This clonotype was observed many times. The V and J genes are TRBV12-3 or TRBV12-4 and TRBJ1-2; weak D call: TRBD1 (5 bases). The CDR3 covers 13 residues. V was pared by 5 bases and J by 8 bases, with 15 bases between. Here the CDR3 DNA reads TGTGCCAGCAGTCGACCGGGCCCAGGGGGCTACACCTTC. Translation: CASSRPGPGGYTF.

This sequence joins TRBV29-1 and TRBJ2-5, with D perhaps given as TRBD1 or TRBD2 (6 bases each). CDR3 length equals 11 residues. Trimming shortened V by 4 bases and J by 4 bases, and 7 bases separated the two germline ends. Germline CDR1 reads SQVTM; CDR2 reads ANQGSEA. The CDR3 nucleotides are TGCAGCGTTGGGGGGGCAGAGACCCAGTACTTC. Its protein is CSVGGAETQYF.

A note on this clonotype: One junction end does not reproduce the germline sequence, and a read error may be involved. The V call is TRBV7-9, the J call TRBJ1-6; weak D call: TRBD1 (5 bases). The CDR3 consists of 15 residues. From germline, CDR1 is SEHNR and CDR2 FQNEAQ (reference sequence). The CDR3 bases are TGTGCCGGCAGCTTAGCGGCGGGGGAGGCTTCACCCCTCCACTTT. Protein product: CAGSLAAGEASPLHF.

V is TRBV15 and J is TRBJ1-2; 7 bases are a match to TRBD1. The length of the CDR3 is 15 residues. The germline V gene has CDR1 LNHNV and CDR2 YYDKDF (reference sequence). V was pared by 1 base and J by 4 bases, with 6 bases of the junction left unmatched. This CDR3 is CATSRGEQGSYGYTF. In DNA form, the CDR3 reads TGTGCCACCAGCAGAGGTGAACAGGGGTCCTATGGCTACACCTTC.

This chain joins TRBV6-2 or TRBV6-3 and TRBJ2-7; D is possibly TRBD2 (6 bases). The V and J ends lost 5 bases and 3 bases respectively, with 14 bases between them. CDR1 MNHEY and CDR2 SVGEGT come from the germline V gene. This CDR3 spans 14 amino acids. The CDR3 loop reads CASSLQGGYYEQYF. CDR3 DNA sequence: TGTGCCAGCAGTCTTCAGGGAGGTTACTACGAGCAGTACTTC.

In the case of this clonotype: A much bigger clone sits one base away, suggesting this may be a read error. The chain recombines TRBV10-3 with TRBJ2-3, with 9 bases aligning to TRBD2. V shed 8 bases, J shed 1 base, and the junction held 10 bases outside the gene matches. This CDR3 has 16 amino acids. Germline CDR1 and CDR2: ENHRY and SYGVKD. The DNA for the CDR3 is TGTGCCATCTGGGTGACTAGCGGACTTCGCACAGATACGCAGTATTTT. Protein product: CAIWVTSGLRTDTQYF.

This rearrangement joins TRBV27 to TRBJ1-2, with 7 nucleotides matching TRBD1. V was pared by 3 bases and J by 1 base, with 5 bases of the junction left unmatched. The CDR3 contains 15 residues. Germline CDR1 MNHEY, CDR2 SMNVEV (reference sequence). CDR3 DNA: TGTGCCAGCAGTTTCCTCTACAGGGGTAACTATGGCTACACCTTC. This gives the protein CASSFLYRGNYGYTF.

This rearrangement joins TRBV10-3 to TRBJ1-5; a weak D match, TRBD1 (5 bases). Germline V CDR1 and CDR2: ENHRY, SYGVKD. V was cut by 10 bases and J by 2 bases, with 15 bases left in between. The CDR3 has 14 residues. In DNA, the CDR3 is TGTGCCACCGCGGACATAAAGGGCAATCAGCCCCAGCATTTT. Its translation is CATADIKGNQPQHF.